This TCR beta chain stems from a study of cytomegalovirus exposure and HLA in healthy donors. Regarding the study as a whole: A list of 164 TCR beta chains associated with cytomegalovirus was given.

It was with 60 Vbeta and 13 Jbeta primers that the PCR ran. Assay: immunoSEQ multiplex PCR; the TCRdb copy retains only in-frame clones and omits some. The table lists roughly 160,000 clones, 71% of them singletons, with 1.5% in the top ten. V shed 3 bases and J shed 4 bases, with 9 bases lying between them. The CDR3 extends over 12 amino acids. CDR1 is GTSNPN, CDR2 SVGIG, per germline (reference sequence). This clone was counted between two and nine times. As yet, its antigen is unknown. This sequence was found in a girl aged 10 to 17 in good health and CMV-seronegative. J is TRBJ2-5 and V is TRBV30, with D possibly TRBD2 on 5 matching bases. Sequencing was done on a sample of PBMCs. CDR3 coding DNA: TGTGCCTGGAGCCCGGCGGGAGAGACCCAGTACTTC. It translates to CAWSPAGETQYF.